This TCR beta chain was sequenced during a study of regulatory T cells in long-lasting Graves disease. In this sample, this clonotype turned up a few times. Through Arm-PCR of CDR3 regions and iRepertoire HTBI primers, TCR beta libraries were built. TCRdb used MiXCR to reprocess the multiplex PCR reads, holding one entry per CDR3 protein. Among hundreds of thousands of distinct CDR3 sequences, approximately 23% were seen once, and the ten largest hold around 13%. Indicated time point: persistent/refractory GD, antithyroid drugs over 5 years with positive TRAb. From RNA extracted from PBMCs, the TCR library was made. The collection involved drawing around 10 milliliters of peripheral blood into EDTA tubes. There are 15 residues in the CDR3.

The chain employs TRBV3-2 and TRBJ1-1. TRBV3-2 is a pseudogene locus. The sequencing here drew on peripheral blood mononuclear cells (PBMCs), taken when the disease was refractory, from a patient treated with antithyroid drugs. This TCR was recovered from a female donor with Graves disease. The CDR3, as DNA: TGTGCCAGCCGGGCCACACGGATCTTGAACACTGAAGCTTTCTTT. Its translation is CASRATRILNTEAFF.